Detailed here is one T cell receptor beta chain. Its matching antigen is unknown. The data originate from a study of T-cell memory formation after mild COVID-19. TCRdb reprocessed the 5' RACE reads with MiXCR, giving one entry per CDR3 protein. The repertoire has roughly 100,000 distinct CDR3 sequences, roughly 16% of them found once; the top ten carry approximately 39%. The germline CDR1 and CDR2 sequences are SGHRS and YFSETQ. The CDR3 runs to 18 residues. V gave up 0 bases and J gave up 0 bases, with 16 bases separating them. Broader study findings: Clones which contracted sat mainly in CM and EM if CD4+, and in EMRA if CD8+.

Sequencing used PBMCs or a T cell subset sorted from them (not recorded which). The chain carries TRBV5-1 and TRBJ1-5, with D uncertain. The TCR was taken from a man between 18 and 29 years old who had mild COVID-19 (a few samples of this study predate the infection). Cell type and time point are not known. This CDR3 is CASSLVEATGYSNQPQHF. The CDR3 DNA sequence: TGCGCCAGCAGCTTGGTAGAGGCCACTGGGTATAGCAATCAGCCCCAGCATTTT.